This T cell receptor beta chain was identified during a study of neurological immune-mediated disorders. The unsorted libraries originated from 2 million PBMCs kept at -80 C. The cDNA came from 5'RACE with 10-nucleotide random UMIs. MiXCR was run by TCRdb on the 5' RACE reads, yielding one entry per CDR3 protein. Of 65,000 to 85,000 distinct CDR3 sequences listed, about 3% are singletons. General study findings and limits: The most TCR clonal expansion was seen in HTLV-1-associated myelopathy, whereas the least was seen in multiple sclerosis, below the level in healthy controls. The absence of shared CDR3 amino acid sequences among expanded clones across subjects suggests private repertoires in all groups.

In this sample, this clonotype turned up many times. Its antigen is not identified. Sequencing used PBMCs. The receptor comes from a woman between 45 and 60 years old with multiple sclerosis.

The CDR3 spells CASSYRREYYGYTF. CDR3 nucleotides: TGTGCCAGCAGTTATCGCAGAGAGTACTATGGCTACACCTTC. V is TRBV6-5 and J is TRBJ1-2; D call uncertain. Germline CDR1 is MNHEY and CDR2 is SVGAGI. The CDR3 loop spans 14 amino acids. V shed 3 bases and J shed 3 bases, with 11 bases lying between them.